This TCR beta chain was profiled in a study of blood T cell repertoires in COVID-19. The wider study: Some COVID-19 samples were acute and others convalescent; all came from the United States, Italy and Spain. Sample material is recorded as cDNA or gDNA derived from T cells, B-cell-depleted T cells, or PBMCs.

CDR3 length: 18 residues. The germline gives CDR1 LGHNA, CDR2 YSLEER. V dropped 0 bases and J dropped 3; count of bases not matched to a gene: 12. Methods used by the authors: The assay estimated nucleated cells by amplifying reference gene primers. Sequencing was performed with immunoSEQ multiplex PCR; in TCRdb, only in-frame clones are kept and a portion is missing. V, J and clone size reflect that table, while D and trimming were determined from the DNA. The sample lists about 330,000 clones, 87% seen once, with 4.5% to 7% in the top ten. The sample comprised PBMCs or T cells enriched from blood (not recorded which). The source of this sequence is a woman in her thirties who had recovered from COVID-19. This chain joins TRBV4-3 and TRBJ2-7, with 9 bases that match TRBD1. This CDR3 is CASSQESRDREVIYEQYF. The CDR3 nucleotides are TGCGCCAGCAGCCAAGAAAGCCGGGACAGGGAGGTTATCTACGAGCAGTACTTC.